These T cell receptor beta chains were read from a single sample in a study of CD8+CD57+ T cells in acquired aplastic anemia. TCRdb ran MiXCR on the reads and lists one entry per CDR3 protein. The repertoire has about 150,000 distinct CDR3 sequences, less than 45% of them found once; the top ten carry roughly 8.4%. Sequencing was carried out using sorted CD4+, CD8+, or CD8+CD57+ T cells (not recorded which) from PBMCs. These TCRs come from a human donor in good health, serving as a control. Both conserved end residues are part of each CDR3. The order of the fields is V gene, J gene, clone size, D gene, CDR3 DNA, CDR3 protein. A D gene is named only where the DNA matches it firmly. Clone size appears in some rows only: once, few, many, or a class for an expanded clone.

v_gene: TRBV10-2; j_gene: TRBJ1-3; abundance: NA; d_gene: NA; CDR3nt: TGCGCCAGCGTACAGGGTAGCTCTGGAAACAACATATATTTT; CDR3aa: CASVQGSSGNNIYF
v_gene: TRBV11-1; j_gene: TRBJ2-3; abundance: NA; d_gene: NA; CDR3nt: TGTGCCAGCCGAGGGAGGGGGCGAAGCACAGATACGCAGTATTTT; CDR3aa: CASRGRGRSTDTQYF
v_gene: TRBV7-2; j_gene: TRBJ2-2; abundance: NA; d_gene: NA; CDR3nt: TGTGCCAGCAGCCCGGGTACTCCCGGGGAGCTGTTTTTT; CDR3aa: CASSPGTPGELFF
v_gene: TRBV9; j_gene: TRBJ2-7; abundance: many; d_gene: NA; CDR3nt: TGTGCCAGCAGCGTAATTCCCTCGGCGACCTACGAGCAGTACTTC; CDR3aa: CASSVIPSATYEQYF
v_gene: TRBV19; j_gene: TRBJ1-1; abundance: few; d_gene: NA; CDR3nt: TGTGCCAGTGCTTCGGTGGGTCGGGCTTCCTTT; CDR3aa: CASASVGRASF
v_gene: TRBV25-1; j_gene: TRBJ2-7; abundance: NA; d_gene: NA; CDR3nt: TGTGCCAGCAGTACCCAGGGAACCTGCGAGCAGTACTTC; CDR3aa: CASSTQGTCEQYF
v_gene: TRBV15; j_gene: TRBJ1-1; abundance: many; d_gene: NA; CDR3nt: TGTGCCACCAGCAGAGAGGCGGGTTGGGGCACTGAAGCTTTCTTT; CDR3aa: CATSREAGWGTEAFF
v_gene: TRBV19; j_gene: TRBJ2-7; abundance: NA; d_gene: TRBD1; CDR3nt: TGTGCCAGTAGTCAACAGGGGGGCGTCGAGCAGTACTTC; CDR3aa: CASSQQGGVEQYF
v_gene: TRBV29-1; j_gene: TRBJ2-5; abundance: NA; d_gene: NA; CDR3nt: TGCAGCGTTGGGGGCCTCAGGGAGACCCAGTACTTC; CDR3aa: CSVGGLRETQYF
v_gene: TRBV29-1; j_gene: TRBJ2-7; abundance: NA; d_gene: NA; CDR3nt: TGCAGCGTTGATACTGCGGGACAGTTCTCCTACGAGCAGTACTTC; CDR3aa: CSVDTAGQFSYEQYF